The next 7 T cell receptor beta chains were all read from a single sample in a study of blood T cell repertoires in COVID-19. This table comes from immunoSEQ multiplex PCR, and its TCRdb copy is limited to in-frame clones, with some not included. Of roughly 100,000 clones detected, around four fifths appear once; the ten largest clones hold 20% to 30%. Sample: peripheral blood. The receptors come from a man in his 60s with acute or convalescent COVID-19.

This chain links TRBV20-1 with TRBJ2-5, with D perhaps TRBD1 (6 bases). Germline V gives CDR1 DFQATT, CDR2 SNEGSKA (reference sequence). This CDR3 comprises 13 residues. With 3 bases removed from V and 3 bases from J, the gap between germline ends came to 11 bases. This CDR3 reads CSASVGAEETQYF. The CDR3 region has the DNA TGCAGTGCTAGTGTGGGGGCCGAAGAGACCCAGTACTTC.

V and J are TRBV19 and TRBJ1-5, with 8 bases lining up with TRBD1. The V gene's germline CDR1 is LNHDA and CDR2 SQIVND (reference sequence). The ends lost 6 bases at V and 5 bases at J; junction bases unmatched: 9. The CDR3 runs to 15 residues. The CDR3 region has the DNA TGTGCCAGTAGAGGATCACAGGGGGGACATCAGCCCCAGCATTTT. Protein product: CASRGSQGGHQPQHF.

This clone was observed once. The V and J genes are TRBV11-2 and TRBJ1-2; TRBD1 might be the D (5 bases). This CDR3 has 14 amino acids. Trimming took off 1 base at V and 7 bases at J, with 13 bases between the two ends. Germline-derived CDR1 and CDR2 are SGHAT and FQNNGV. The CDR3 DNA sequence: TGTGCCAGCAGCTTAGTAACCAGGGAATCTGGCTACACCTTC. Its protein product is CASSLVTRESGYTF. Using reference TRBV11-2 and TRBJ1-2 for the parts outside the CDR3, the full variable domain is EAGVAQSPRYKIIEKRQSVAFWCNPISGHATLYWYQQILGQGPKLLIQFQNNGVVDDSQLPKDRFSAERLKGVDSTLKIQPAKLEDSAVYLCASSLVTRESGYTFGSGTRLTVV.

V usage is TRBV10-1 and J usage is TRBJ1-2; no clear D gene. This CDR3 has 15 residues. Trimming took off 0 bases at V and 8 bases at J, with 16 bases between the two ends. The germline gives CDR1 WNHNN, CDR2 SYGVQD (reference sequence). CDR3 protein: CASSESKMPAGGYTF. The CDR3 DNA reads TGCGCCAGCAGTGAGTCGAAAATGCCCGCGGGGGGCTACACCTTC.

This sequence joins TRBV12-3 or TRBV12-4 and TRBJ1-3; 7 nucleotides align to TRBD1. V lost 6 bases to trimming and J lost 4 bases; unmatched junction nucleotides: 3. This CDR3 contains 13 residues. The CDR3, as DNA: TGTGCCAGCAGGGGGACAGCCGGAAACACCATATATTTT. This sequence encodes CASRGTAGNTIYF.

The V and J genes are TRBV28 and TRBJ2-6, with 8 positions matching TRBD1. Trimming removed 3 bases from V and 1 base from J; junction bases left unmatched: 8. CDR1 MDHEN and CDR2 SYDVKM come from the germline V gene. The CDR3 sequence is 18 residues long. CDR3 nucleotide sequence: TGTGCCAGCAGTTTCTCCGGGACAGGTTTGTCTGGGGCCAACGTCCTGACTTTC. This translates into CASSFSGTGLSGANVLTF.

The chain couples TRBV20-1 to TRBJ2-1, with 12 bases aligning to TRBD2. This CDR3 region has 14 residues. Unmatched junction bases numbered 6, after V lost 3 bases and J lost 9 bases. CDR1 DFQATT and CDR2 SNEGSKA come from the germline V gene (reference sequence). The CDR3 loop reads CSASRTSGKTEQFF. The CDR3 DNA reads TGCAGTGCTAGTCGGACTAGCGGGAAGACTGAGCAGTTCTTC.